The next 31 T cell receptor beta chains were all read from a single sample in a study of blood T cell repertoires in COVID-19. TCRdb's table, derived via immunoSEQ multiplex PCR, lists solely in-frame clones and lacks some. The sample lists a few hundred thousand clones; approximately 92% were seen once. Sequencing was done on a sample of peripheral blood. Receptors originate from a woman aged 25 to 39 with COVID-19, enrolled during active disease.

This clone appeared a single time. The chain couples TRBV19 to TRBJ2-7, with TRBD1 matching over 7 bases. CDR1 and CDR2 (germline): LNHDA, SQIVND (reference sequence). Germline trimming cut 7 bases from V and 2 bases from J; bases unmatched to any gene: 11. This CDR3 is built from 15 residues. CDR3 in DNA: TGTGCCAGTACCCTAAGGGGGCAGGCCCCCTACGAGCAGTACTTC. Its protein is CASTLRGQAPYEQYF.

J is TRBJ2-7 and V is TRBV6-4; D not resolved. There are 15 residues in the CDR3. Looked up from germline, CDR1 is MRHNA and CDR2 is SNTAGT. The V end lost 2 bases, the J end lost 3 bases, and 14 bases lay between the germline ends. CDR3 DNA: TGTGCCAGCAGTGACGGCGACTTAGCACACTACGAGCAGTACTTC. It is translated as CASSDGDLAHYEQYF.

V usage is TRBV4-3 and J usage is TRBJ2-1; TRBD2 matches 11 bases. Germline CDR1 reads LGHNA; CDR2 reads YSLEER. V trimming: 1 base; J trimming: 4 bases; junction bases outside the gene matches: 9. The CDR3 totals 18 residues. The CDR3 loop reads CASSQALLAGGLYNEQFF. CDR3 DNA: TGCGCCAGCAGCCAAGCACTTCTAGCGGGAGGCCTGTACAATGAGCAGTTCTTC.

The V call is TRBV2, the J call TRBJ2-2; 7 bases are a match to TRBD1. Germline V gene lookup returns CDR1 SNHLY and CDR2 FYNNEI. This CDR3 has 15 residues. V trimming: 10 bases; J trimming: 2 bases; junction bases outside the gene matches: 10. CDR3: CATIGQVRNTGELFF. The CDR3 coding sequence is TGTGCCACCATCGGACAGGTCAGAAACACCGGGGAGCTGTTTTTT.

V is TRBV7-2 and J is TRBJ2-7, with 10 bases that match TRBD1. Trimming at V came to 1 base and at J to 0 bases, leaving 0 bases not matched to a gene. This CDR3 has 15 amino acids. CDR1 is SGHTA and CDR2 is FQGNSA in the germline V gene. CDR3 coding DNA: TGTGCCAGCAGCTTAGGGACAGGGGGCTCCTACGAGCAGTACTTC. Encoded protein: CASSLGTGGSYEQYF.

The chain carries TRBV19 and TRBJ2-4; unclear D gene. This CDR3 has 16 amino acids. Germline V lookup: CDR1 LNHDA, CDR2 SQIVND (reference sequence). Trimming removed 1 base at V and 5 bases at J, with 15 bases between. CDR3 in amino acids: CASSIVNSPRQNIQYF. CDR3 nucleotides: TGTGCCAGTAGTATAGTGAACTCCCCTCGCCAAAACATTCAGTACTTC.

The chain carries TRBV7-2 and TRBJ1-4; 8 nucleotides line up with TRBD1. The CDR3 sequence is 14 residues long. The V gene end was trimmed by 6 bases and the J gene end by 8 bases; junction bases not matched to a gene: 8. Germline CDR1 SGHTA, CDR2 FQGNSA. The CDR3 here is CASSDRGAWEKLFF. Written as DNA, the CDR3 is TGTGCCAGCAGTGACAGGGGCGCTTGGGAAAAACTGTTTTTT.

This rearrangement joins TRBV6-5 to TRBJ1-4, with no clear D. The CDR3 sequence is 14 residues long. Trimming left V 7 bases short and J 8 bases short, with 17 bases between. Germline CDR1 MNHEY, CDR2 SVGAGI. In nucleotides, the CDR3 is TGTGCCAGCACCTCAGTGGGAGCGAGGGAAAAACTGTTTTTT. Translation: CASTSVGAREKLFF.

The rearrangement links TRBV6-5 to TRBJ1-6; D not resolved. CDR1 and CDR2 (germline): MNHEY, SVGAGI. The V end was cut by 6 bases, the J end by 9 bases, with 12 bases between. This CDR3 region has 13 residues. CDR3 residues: CASRDPGGSPLHF. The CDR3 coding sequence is TGTGCCAGCAGGGACCCAGGAGGTTCACCCCTCCACTTT.

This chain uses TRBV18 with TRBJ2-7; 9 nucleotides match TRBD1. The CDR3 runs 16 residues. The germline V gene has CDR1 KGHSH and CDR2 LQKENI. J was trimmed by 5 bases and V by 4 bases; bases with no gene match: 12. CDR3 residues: CASSLVPGQGHHEQYF. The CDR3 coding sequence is TGTGCCAGCTCACTCGTTCCGGGACAGGGTCACCACGAGCAGTACTTC.

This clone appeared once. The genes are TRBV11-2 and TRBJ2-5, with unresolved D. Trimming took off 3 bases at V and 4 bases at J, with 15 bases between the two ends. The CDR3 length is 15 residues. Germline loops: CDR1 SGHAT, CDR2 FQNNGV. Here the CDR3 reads CASSLRPLVGETQYF. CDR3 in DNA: TGTGCCAGCAGCTTGCGGCCATTGGTGGGAGAGACCCAGTACTTC.

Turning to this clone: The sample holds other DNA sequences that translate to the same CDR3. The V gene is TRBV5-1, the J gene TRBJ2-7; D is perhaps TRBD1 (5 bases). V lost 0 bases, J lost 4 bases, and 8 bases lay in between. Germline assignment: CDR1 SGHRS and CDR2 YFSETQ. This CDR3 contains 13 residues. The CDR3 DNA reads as TGCGCCAGCAGCTTGGATAGGGGTTACGAGCAGTACTTC. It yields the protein CASSLDRGYEQYF.

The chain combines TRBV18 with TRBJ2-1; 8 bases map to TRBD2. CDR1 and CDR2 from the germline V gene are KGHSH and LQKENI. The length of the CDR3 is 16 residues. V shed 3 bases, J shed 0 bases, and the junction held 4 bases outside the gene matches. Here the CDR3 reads CASSPVAGSSYNEQFF. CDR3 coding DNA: TGTGCCAGCTCACCGGTAGCGGGGAGCTCCTACAATGAGCAGTTCTTC. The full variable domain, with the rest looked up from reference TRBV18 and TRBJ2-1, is NAGVMQNPRHLVRRRGQEARLRCSPMKGHSHVYWYRQLPEEGLKFMVYLQKENIIDESGMPKERFSAEFPKEGPSILRIQQVVRGDSAAYFCASSPVAGSSYNEQFFGPGTRLTVL.

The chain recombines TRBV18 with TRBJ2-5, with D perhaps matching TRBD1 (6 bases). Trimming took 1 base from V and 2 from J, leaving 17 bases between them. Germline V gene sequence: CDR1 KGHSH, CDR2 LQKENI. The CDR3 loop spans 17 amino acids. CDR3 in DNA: TGTGCCAGCTCACCACTTGGACAGATTTCGTCGCAAGAGACCCAGTACTTC. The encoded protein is CASSPLGQISSQETQYF.

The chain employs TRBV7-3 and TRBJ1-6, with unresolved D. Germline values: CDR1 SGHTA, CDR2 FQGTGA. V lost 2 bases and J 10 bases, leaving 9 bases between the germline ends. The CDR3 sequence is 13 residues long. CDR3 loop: CASSLEQSSPLHF. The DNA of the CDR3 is TGTGCCAGCAGCTTAGAGCAAAGCTCACCCCTCCACTTT.

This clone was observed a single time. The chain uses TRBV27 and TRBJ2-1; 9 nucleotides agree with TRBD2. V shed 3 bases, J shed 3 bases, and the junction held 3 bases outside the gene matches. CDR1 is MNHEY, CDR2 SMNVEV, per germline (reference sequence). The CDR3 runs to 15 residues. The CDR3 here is CASSLREGDYNEQFF. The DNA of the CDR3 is TGTGCCAGCAGTTTGCGGGAGGGAGACTACAATGAGCAGTTCTTC.

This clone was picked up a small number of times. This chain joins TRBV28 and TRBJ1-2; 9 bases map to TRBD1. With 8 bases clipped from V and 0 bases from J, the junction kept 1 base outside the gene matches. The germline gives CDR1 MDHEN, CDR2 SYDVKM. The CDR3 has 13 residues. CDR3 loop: CASRQGANYGYTF. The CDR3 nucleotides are TGTGCCAGCCGACAGGGGGCTAACTATGGCTACACCTTC.

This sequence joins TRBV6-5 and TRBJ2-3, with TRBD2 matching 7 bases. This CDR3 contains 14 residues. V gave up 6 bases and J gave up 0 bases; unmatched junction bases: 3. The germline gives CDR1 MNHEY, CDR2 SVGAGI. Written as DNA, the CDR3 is TGTGCCAGCAGGATTAGCGGGAGCACAGATACGCAGTATTTT. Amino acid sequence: CASRISGSTDTQYF.

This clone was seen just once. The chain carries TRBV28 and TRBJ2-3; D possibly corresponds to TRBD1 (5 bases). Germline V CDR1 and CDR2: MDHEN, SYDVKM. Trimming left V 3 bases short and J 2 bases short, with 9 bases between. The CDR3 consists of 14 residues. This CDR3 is CASSLPRATDTQYF. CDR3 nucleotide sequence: TGTGCCAGCAGTTTGCCCAGGGCCACAGATACGCAGTATTTT.

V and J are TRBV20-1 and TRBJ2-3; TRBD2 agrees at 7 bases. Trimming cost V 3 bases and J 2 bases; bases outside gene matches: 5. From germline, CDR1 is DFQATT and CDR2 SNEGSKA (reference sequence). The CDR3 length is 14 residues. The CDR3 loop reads CSASPSGYTDTQYF. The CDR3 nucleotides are TGCAGTGCTAGTCCTAGCGGTTACACAGATACGCAGTATTTT.

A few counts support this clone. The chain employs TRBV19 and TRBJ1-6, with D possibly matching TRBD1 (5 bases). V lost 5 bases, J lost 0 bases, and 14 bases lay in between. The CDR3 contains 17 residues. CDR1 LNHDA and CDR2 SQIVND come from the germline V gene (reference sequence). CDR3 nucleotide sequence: TGTGCCAGTAGTGCGGGGACGGAGAGCTCCTATAATTCACCCCTCCACTTT. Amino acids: CASSAGTESSYNSPLHF.

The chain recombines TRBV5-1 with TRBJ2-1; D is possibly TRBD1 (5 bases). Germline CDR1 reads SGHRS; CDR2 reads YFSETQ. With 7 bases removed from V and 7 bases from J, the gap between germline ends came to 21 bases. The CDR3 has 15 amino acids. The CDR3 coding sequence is TGCGCCAGCGGGTTCGGTGGGGCCACGTGGAATGAGCAGTTCTTC. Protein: CASGFGGATWNEQFF. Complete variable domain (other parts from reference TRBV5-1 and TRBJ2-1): KAGVTQTPRYLIKTRGQQVTLSCSPISGHRSVSWYQQTPGQGLQFLFEYFSETQRNKGNFPGRFSGRQFSNSRSEMNVSTLELGDSALYLCASGFGGATWNEQFFGPGTRLTVL.

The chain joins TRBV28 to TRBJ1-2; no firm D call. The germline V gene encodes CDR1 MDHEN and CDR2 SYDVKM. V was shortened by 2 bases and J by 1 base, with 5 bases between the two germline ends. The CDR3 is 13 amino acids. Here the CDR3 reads CASSLQNNYGYTF. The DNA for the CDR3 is TGTGCCAGCAGTTTACAAAATAACTATGGCTACACCTTC.

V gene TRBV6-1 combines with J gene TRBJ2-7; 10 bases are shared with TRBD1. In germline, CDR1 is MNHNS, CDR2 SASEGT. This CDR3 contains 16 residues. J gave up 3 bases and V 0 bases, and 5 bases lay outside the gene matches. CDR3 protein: CASSEAWGQGFYEQYF. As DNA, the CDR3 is TGTGCCAGCAGTGAAGCTTGGGGACAGGGGTTCTACGAGCAGTACTTC.

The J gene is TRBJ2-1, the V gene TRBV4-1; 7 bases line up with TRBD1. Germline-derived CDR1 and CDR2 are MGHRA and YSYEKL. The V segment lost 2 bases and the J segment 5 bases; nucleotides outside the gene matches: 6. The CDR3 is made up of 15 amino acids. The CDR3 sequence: CASSQSGTANNEQFF. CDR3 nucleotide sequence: TGCGCCAGCAGCCAATCCGGGACAGCAAACAATGAGCAGTTCTTC.

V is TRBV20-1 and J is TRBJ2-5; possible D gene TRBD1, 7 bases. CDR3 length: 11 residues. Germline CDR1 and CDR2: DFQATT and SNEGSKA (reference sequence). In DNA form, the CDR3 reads TGCGGAGGGACAGTAGGCGAGACCCAGTACTTC. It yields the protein CGGTVGETQYF.

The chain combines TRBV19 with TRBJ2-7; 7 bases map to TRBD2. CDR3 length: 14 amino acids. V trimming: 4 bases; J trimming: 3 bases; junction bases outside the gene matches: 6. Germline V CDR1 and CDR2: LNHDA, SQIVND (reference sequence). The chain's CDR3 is CASSNSGGFYEQYF. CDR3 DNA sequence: TGTGCCAGTAGTAATTCGGGGGGTTTCTACGAGCAGTACTTC.

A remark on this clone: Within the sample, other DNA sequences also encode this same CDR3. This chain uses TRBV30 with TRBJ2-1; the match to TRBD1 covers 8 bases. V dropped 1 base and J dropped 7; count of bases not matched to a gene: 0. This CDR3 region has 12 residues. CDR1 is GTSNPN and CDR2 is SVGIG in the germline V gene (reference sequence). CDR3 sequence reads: CAWSDRGNEQFF. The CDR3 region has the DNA TGTGCCTGGAGTGACAGGGGGAATGAGCAGTTCTTC.

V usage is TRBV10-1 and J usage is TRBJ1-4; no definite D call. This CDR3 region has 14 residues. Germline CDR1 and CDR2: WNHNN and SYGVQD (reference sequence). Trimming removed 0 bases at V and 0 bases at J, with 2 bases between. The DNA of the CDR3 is TGCGCCAGCAGTGAGTCCTCAACTAATGAAAAACTGTTTTTT. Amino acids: CASSESSTNEKLFF.

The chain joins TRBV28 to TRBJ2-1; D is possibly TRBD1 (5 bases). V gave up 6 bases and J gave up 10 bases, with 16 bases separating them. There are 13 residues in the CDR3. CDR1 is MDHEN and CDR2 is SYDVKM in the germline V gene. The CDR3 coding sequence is TGTGCCAGCAGGGGGTGGGGCCCCCAGGAGCAGTTCTTC. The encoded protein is CASRGWGPQEQFF.

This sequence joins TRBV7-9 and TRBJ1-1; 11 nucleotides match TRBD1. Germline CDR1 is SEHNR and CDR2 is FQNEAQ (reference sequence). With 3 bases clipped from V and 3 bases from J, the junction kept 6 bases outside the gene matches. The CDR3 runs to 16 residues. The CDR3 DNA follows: TGTGCCAGCAGCTTCGGACAGGGGGCGCGTGACACTGAAGCTTTCTTT. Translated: CASSFGQGARDTEAFF.